These 25 T cell receptor beta chains came from one sample sequenced in a study of shared clonotypes between healthy human individuals. Naive CD8 cells lacked CD45RO, underwent positive selection for CCR7 and left out terminally differentiated effector memory CD45RA+ cells. Repertoires were generated with immunoSEQ multiplex PCR, while TCRdb's copy carries only in-frame clones and drops some. The sample has 1.5 million to 2.5 million clones, over 85% seen once; the top ten hold approximately 1.2%. Sequenced sample: naive CD8+ T cells sorted from blood. Receptors were obtained from a young man in good health.

This chain links TRBV6-1 with TRBJ1-2; D is possibly TRBD1 (5 bases). This CDR3 has 14 residues. Germline V gene sequence: CDR1 MNHNS, CDR2 SASEGT. The V gene lost 2 bases and the J gene lost 4 bases, with 11 bases spanning the gap. The CDR3 loop is CASSELGGAYGYTF. CDR3 nucleotide sequence: TGTGCCAGCAGTGAATTGGGGGGAGCCTATGGCTACACCTTC.

This rearrangement joins TRBV5-1 to TRBJ1-2; TRBD1 matches 7 bases. J gave up 3 bases and V 0 bases, and 8 bases lay outside the gene matches. This CDR3 has 16 residues. Germline assignment: CDR1 SGHRS and CDR2 YFSETQ. CDR3: CASSLAETGKYYGYTF. The CDR3 DNA reads TGCGCCAGCAGCTTGGCCGAGACAGGGAAGTACTATGGCTACACCTTC.

The V call is TRBV6-6, the J call TRBJ1-2; 7 nucleotides align to TRBD1. V lost 6 bases to trimming and J lost 6 bases; unmatched junction nucleotides: 10. Per germline, CDR1 MNHNY and CDR2 SVGAGI (reference sequence). The CDR3 contains 14 residues. CDR3 sequence: CASSPTGQFDGYTF. The CDR3 nucleotides are TGTGCCAGCAGCCCAACGGGACAGTTCGATGGCTACACCTTC.

The J gene is TRBJ1-5, the V gene TRBV6-1; TRBD1 matches at 8 bases. Germline CDR1 MNHNS, CDR2 SASEGT. V shed 1 base and J 4 bases; nucleotides not matched to a gene: 6. The CDR3 runs 16 residues. The CDR3 sequence is CASSEDRTGWNQPQHF. CDR3 in DNA: TGTGCCAGCAGTGAAGATAGGACAGGGTGGAATCAGCCCCAGCATTTT.

This chain uses TRBV28 with TRBJ2-7; 7 nucleotides align to TRBD1. The germline V gene encodes CDR1 MDHEN and CDR2 SYDVKM. The CDR3 loop spans 15 amino acids. V was pared by 6 bases and J by 1 base, with 9 bases of the junction left unmatched. In DNA, the CDR3 is TGTGCCAGCAGACCTGGGACAGAGATTTCCTACGAGCAGTACTTC. This sequence encodes CASRPGTEISYEQYF. Complete variable domain (other parts from reference TRBV28 and TRBJ2-7): DVKVTQSSRYLVKRTGEKVFLECVQDMDHENMFWYRQDPGLGLRLIYFSYDVKMKEKGDIPEGYSVSREKKERFSLILESASTNQTSMYLCASRPGTEISYEQYFGPGTRLTVT.

A remark on this clone: Different DNA sequences within this sample yield the same CDR3. The gene calls are TRBV27 and TRBJ2-7; TRBD1 agrees at 8 bases. In germline, CDR1 is MNHEY, CDR2 SMNVEV (reference sequence). V was clipped by 0 bases and J by 4 bases; unmatched bases: 5. The CDR3 runs 15 residues. The CDR3 is CASSLSPDRAYEQYF. The CDR3 coding sequence is TGTGCCAGCAGTTTATCTCCGGACAGGGCTTACGAGCAGTACTTC.

This clone was seen only a few times. The chain employs TRBV28 and TRBJ1-3; no clear D gene. This CDR3 spans 15 amino acids. Per germline, CDR1 MDHEN and CDR2 SYDVKM. V gave up 6 bases and J gave up 0 bases, with 12 bases separating them. The CDR3: CASRGHTNSGNTIYF. CDR3 in DNA: TGTGCCAGCAGGGGCCACACGAACTCTGGAAACACCATATATTTT.

The chain uses TRBV28 and TRBJ1-5, with D maybe TRBD1 (6 bases). This CDR3 is built from 15 residues. Germline CDR1 is MDHEN and CDR2 is SYDVKM. V was clipped by 5 bases and J by 6 bases, with 17 bases between them. The CDR3 nucleotides are TGTGCCAGCAGTCCTAATCTACAGGGACTTCAGCCCCAGCATTTT. Encoded protein: CASSPNLQGLQPQHF.

The chain employs TRBV5-1 and TRBJ1-4; TRBD1 is a possible D gene (6 bases). The CDR3 is 16 amino acids. Germline V gene sequence: CDR1 SGHRS, CDR2 YFSETQ. The V end was cut by 4 bases, the J end by 0 bases, with 13 bases between. CDR3 in DNA: TGCGCCAGCAGCACCCTCAGACAGGCAACTAATGAAAAACTGTTTTTT. This translates into CASSTLRQATNEKLFF.

This chain connects TRBV2 to TRBJ2-3; D unresolved. Germline CDR1 and CDR2: SNHLY and FYNNEI. There are 12 residues in the CDR3. Trimming took off 7 bases at V and 1 base at J, with 6 bases between the two ends. The CDR3 here is CASNPGTDTQYF. CDR3 in DNA: TGTGCCAGCAACCCAGGCACAGATACGCAGTATTTT.

The chain carries TRBV6-6 and TRBJ2-7, with TRBD2 matching over 9 bases. Germline lookup yields CDR1 MNHNY and CDR2 SVGAGI (reference sequence). After removal of 8 bases from V and 0 bases from J, the junction contained 5 bases not matched to a gene. The CDR3 runs to 14 residues. The CDR3 DNA follows: TGTGCCAGCGGTAGCGGGGGAAGCTCCTACGAGCAGTACTTC. Protein product: CASGSGGSSYEQYF.

Concerning this clone itself: At one end the junction does not follow the germline gene, possibly because of a read error. This rearrangement joins TRBV4-1 to TRBJ2-7; 7 bases agree with TRBD2. The CDR3 totals 14 residues. The germline gives CDR1 MGHRA, CDR2 YSYEKL. The CDR3 nucleotides read TGCGCCAGCAGCCTTAGCGGGCCAGCCTACGGGCAGTACTTC. Protein sequence: CASSLSGPAYGQYF.

The chain links TRBV19 to TRBJ1-6, with 8 nucleotides matching TRBD1. The CDR3 is 14 amino acids. Germline CDR1 reads LNHDA; CDR2 reads SQIVND (reference sequence). V was clipped by 5 bases and J by 9 bases; unmatched bases: 6. The CDR3 bases are TGTGCCAGTAGTCCCGGGACAGGTGGTTCACCCCTCCACTTT. Encoded protein: CASSPGTGGSPLHF.

The chain combines TRBV7-8 with TRBJ1-6, with 8 nucleotides matching TRBD1. The ends lost 2 bases at V and 10 bases at J; junction bases unmatched: 13. The V gene's germline CDR1 is SGHVS and CDR2 FQNEAQ. This CDR3 is built from 17 residues. Written as DNA, the CDR3 is TGTGCCAGCAGCTTACGACCCGGGACAGGTTTGTCGTCACCCCTCCACTTT. This encodes CASSLRPGTGLSSPLHF.

This sequence joins TRBV6-5 and TRBJ1-5, with D maybe TRBD1 (6 bases). Germline CDR1 reads MNHEY; CDR2 reads SVGAGI. V lost 2 bases and J lost 6, with 17 bases in between. This CDR3 has 16 residues. DNA of the CDR3: TGTGCCAGCAGTTACGTATACAGGGAAGGAGTTCAGCCCCAGCATTTT. It codes for CASSYVYREGVQPQHF.

The chain employs TRBV5-8 and TRBJ1-4; D might be TRBD1 (6 bases). The CDR3 has 16 residues. The V gene lost 0 bases and the J gene lost 8 bases, with 17 bases spanning the gap. Germline assignment: CDR1 SGHTS and CDR2 YDEGEE. For the CDR3, the DNA is TGTGCCAGCAGCTTGGATCCATGGGGGCCGGGGGAAAAACTGTTTTTT. Translation gives CASSLDPWGPGEKLFF. Based on the CDR3 plus reference TRBV5-8 and TRBJ1-4, the full variable domain is EAGVTQSPTHLIKTRGQQATLRCSPISGHTSVYWYQQALGLGLQFLLWYDEGEERNRGNFPPRFSGRQFPNYSSELNVNALELEDSALYLCASSLDPWGPGEKLFFGSGTQLSVL.

The chain joins TRBV7-9 to TRBJ2-3; the D gene is possibly TRBD2 (6 bases). Per germline, CDR1 SEHNR and CDR2 FQNEAQ (reference sequence). Trimming shortened V by 5 bases and J by 0 bases, and 15 bases separated the two germline ends. The CDR3 covers 16 residues. CDR3 DNA sequence: TGTGCCAGCAGCCTTACCGACGGGGGAAGCACAGATACGCAGTATTTT. This translates into CASSLTDGGSTDTQYF.

Turning to this clone: The same CDR3 arises from other DNA sequences in this sample as well. The chain has TRBV19 and TRBJ1-2; D remains ambiguous. The germline gives CDR1 LNHDA, CDR2 SQIVND (reference sequence). The V end was cut by 5 bases, the J end by 0 bases, with 7 bases between. This CDR3 has 13 residues. CDR3 region: CASSLGANYGYTF. CDR3 coding DNA: TGTGCCAGTAGTCTGGGAGCTAACTATGGCTACACCTTC.

The chain employs TRBV6-1 and TRBJ2-7; D is ambiguous. There are 13 residues in the CDR3. Trimming removed 5 bases at V and 0 bases at J, with 8 bases between. Germline V CDR1 and CDR2: MNHNS, SASEGT. The CDR3 DNA reads TGTGCCAGCAGTATTGGAAGCTCCTACGAGCAGTACTTC. It is translated as CASSIGSSYEQYF.

The chain uses TRBV6-1 and TRBJ2-7; D is perhaps TRBD1 or TRBD2 (5 bases each). The CDR3 is 15 residues long. The ends were cut back, 1 base at V and 3 bases at J, with 13 bases in the middle. Germline V CDR1 and CDR2: MNHNS, SASEGT. The CDR3 DNA is TGTGCCAGCAGTGAAGGAGGGAATCAGGGCTACGAGCAGTACTTC. This gives the protein CASSEGGNQGYEQYF.

This rearrangement joins TRBV30 to TRBJ2-5, with D possibly TRBD2 on 5 matching bases. In germline, CDR1 is GTSNPN, CDR2 SVGIG (reference sequence). The CDR3 extends over 13 amino acids. The V gene lost 0 bases and the J gene lost 11 bases, with 16 bases spanning the gap. As DNA, the CDR3 is TGTGCCTGGAGTGTATCAGCTCCTGGGGAGCAGTACTTC. This codes for CAWSVSAPGEQYF.

This chain uses TRBV4-1 with TRBJ2-2; 10 bases agree with TRBD2. Trimming cost V 4 bases and J 5 bases; bases outside gene matches: 1. The CDR3 loop spans 14 amino acids. Germline V gives CDR1 MGHRA, CDR2 YSYEKL. DNA for the CDR3: TGCGCCAGCAGCCCGACTAGCGGGACCGGGGAGCTGTTTTTT. Amino acid sequence: CASSPTSGTGELFF.

This clone appeared once. This chain uses TRBV14 with TRBJ1-1; D is unclear. V lost 1 base and J lost 7, with 13 bases in between. Germline V CDR1 and CDR2: SGHDN, FVKESK. The CDR3 sequence is 14 residues long. Here the CDR3 reads CASSQVGTGREAFF. CDR3 DNA sequence: TGTGCCAGCAGCCAAGTCGGAACCGGGCGTGAAGCTTTCTTT.

The chain recombines TRBV7-6 with TRBJ2-7; the D gene could be TRBD1 or TRBD2 (5 bases each). CDR1 is SGHVS, CDR2 FNYEAQ, per germline. The CDR3 extends over 15 amino acids. The ends were cut back, 2 bases at V and 6 bases at J, with 17 bases in the middle. The CDR3, as DNA: TGTGCCAGCAGCTTAAGGGACGAATGGGGCTTCGAGCAGTACTTC. Its translation: CASSLRDEWGFEQYF. Filled out from reference TRBV7-6 and TRBJ2-7, the complete variable domain reads GAGVSQSPRYKVTKRGQDVALRCDPISGHVSLYWYRQALGQGPEFLTYFNYEAQQDKSGLPNDRFSAERPEGSISTLTIQRTEQRDSAMYRCASSLRDEWGFEQYFGPGTRLTVT.

As for this clone: Other nucleotide sequences in the sample specify the same CDR3. V gene TRBV29-1 combines with J gene TRBJ1-2, with TRBD1 matching 9 bases. CDR1 SQVTM and CDR2 ANQGSEA come from the germline V gene. The junction had 5 bases not matched to a gene; V was cut back by 6 bases and J by 6 bases. The CDR3 runs to 12 residues. CDR3 bases: TGCAGCGTCCCCGGGACAGGGAATGGCTACACCTTC. Its protein product is CSVPGTGNGYTF.